Shown below are 21 T cell receptor beta chains from a single sample sequenced in a study of Graves' ophthalmopathy and Graves' hyperthyroidism (dated by TCRdb to between 2018 and 2020). Reads for this sample came from an Illumina HiSeq 2000. TCR beta CDR3 regions were amplified from RNA transcripts for repertoire sequencing. HTBI primers and the Qiagen OneStep RT-PCR kit were used in a first-round RT-PCR, which was followed by a second-round multiplex PCR, size selection and purification. TCRdb reprocessing: public reads trimmed at Q25 with fastp, clones called with MiXCR, in-frame beta chains kept. Every entry covers one CDR3 protein and lists the most common genes and DNA from its rows. This sample gives approximately 700,000 distinct CDR3 sequences in total; roughly 41% of them show up just once. The ten top clones hold approximately 46% of the sample. The sequenced material came from peripheral blood. These receptors all come from an adult man with Graves' ophthalmopathy.

Note on this clonotype: The DNA is omitted, as the CDR3 cannot be located on it reliably, and the CDR3 follows TCRdb's listing. The rearrangement joins TRBV7-8 to TRBJ1-3; the table's D call, TRBD1, was not checked against the DNA. Germline V gene sequence: CDR1 SGHVS, CDR2 FQNEAQ. The CDR3 sequence runs 20 residues, both termini included. The chain's CDR3 is CASSLGWGTEAFFGQGTIYF.

This clonotype has ten or more counts. The rearrangement joins TRBV24-1 to TRBJ1-1; TRBD1 is a possible D gene (5 bases). This CDR3 contains 15 residues. Per the germline V gene, CDR1 is KGHDR and CDR2 is SFDVKD. V lost 5 bases and J lost 1, with 13 bases in between. DNA for the CDR3: TGTGCCACCAGTGTAGGGGCGCAGGGGAACACTGAAGCTTTCTTT. This gives the protein CATSVGAQGNTEAFF.

A single count supports this clonotype. The gene calls are TRBV20-1 and TRBJ2-6; 13 bases are shared with TRBD2. Germline V CDR1 and CDR2: DFQATT, SNEGSKA (reference sequence). Trimming at V came to 3 bases and at J to 5 bases, leaving 1 base not matched to a gene. The CDR3 extends over 15 amino acids. CDR3 nucleotides: TGCAGTGCTAGGGGGACTAGCGGGAGGGCCAACGTCCTGACTTTC. Translation gives CSARGTSGRANVLTF.

The J gene is TRBJ2-5, the V gene TRBV2; a possible D gene is TRBD1 (5 bases). The CDR3 totals 16 residues. The germline V gene has CDR1 SNHLY and CDR2 FYNNEI. Trimming left V 3 bases short and J 3 bases short, with 17 bases between. The DNA for the CDR3 is TGTGCCAGCAGTGACCTCATTGGCAGGGCCGAAGAGACCCAGTACTTC. This codes for CASSDLIGRAEETQYF. The full variable domain, completed using reference TRBV2 and TRBJ2-5, is EPEVTQTPSHQVTQMGQEVILRCVPISNHLYFYWYRQILGQKVEFLVSFYNNEISEKSEIFDDQFSVERPDGSNFTLKIRSTKLEDSAMYFCASSDLIGRAEETQYFGPGTRLLVL.

The table lists this clonotype with many counts. The chain uses TRBV7-2 and TRBJ1-6, with D hard to call. Trimming took off 2 bases at V and 8 bases at J, with 13 bases between the two ends. CDR3 length: 15 amino acids. Germline V gene lookup returns CDR1 SGHTA and CDR2 FQGNSA. The CDR3 is CASSLNQAKDSPLHF. CDR3 bases: TGTGCCAGCAGCTTAAATCAGGCCAAGGATTCACCCCTCCACTTT.

The chain is built from TRBV7-9 and TRBJ1-3; D gene uncertain. There are 16 residues in the CDR3. V lost 3 bases, J lost 0 bases, and 12 bases lay in between. The germline gives CDR1 SEHNR, CDR2 FQNEAQ (reference sequence). CDR3 in DNA: TGTGCCAGCAGCTTTTTCAAAGGGTACTCTGGAAACACCATATATTTT. Translated: CASSFFKGYSGNTIYF. Full variable domain (missing parts from reference TRBV7-9 and TRBJ1-3): DTGVSQNPRHKITKRGQNVTFRCDPISEHNRLYWYRQTLGQGPEFLTYFQNEAQLEKSRLLSDRFSAERPKGSFSTLEIQRTEQGDSAMYLCASSFFKGYSGNTIYFGEGSWLTVV.

This clonotype turned up a few times. This chain connects TRBV25-1 to TRBJ2-5, with 8 bases matching TRBD1. The CDR3 covers 15 residues. Trimming cost V 1 base and J 2 bases; bases outside gene matches: 3. Germline loops: CDR1 MGHDK, CDR2 SYGVNS. CDR3 in DNA: TGTGCCAGCAGTGAATCCAGGGGGCGGCAAGAGACCCAGTACTTC. Encoded protein: CASSESRGRQETQYF.

V and J are TRBV19 and TRBJ1-2; D gene uncertain. Trimming took 5 bases from V and 2 from J, leaving 9 bases between them. The CDR3 contains 13 residues. Per the germline V gene, CDR1 is LNHDA and CDR2 is SQIVND (reference sequence). CDR3 residues: CASSATENYGYTF. The CDR3 DNA is TGTGCCAGTAGTGCGACTGAGAACTATGGCTACACCTTC.

The CDR3 region has the DNA TGTGCCAGCAGCTCCTGGACTGGGCGGGACGGGAACTACGAGCAGTACTTC. It yields the protein CASSSWTGRDGNYEQYF. V is TRBV7-3 and J is TRBJ2-7, with TRBD2 as a possible D gene (6 bases). The CDR3 runs to 17 residues. V lost 4 bases and J lost 3, with 22 bases in between. Germline V CDR1 and CDR2: SGHTA, FQGTGA.

As to this clonotype: A junction end diverges from the germline sequence, so it may reflect a read error. The rearrangement links TRBV24-1 to TRBJ2-7; TRBD1 agrees at 7 bases. Germline V CDR1 and CDR2: KGHDR, SFDVKD. This CDR3 comprises 14 residues. Written as DNA, the CDR3 is TGTGCCAGCAGTTCGGGACAGCGGTTAACCGAGCAGTACTTC. Protein sequence: CASSSGQRLTEQYF.

The CDR3 DNA follows: TGTGCCACCAGCAGAGAGACAGGGGGACAGGGCCTGGACGAGCAGTACTTC. This codes for CATSRETGGQGLDEQYF. The rearrangement joins TRBV15 to TRBJ2-7, with 9 positions matching TRBD1. V was pared by 0 bases and J by 5 bases, with 11 bases of the junction left unmatched. The CDR3 spans 17 residues. CDR1 and CDR2 from the germline V gene are LNHNV and YYDKDF (reference sequence).

This clonotype was found many times. The chain links TRBV15 to TRBJ1-5; the D is unclear. In germline, CDR1 is LNHNV, CDR2 YYDKDF (reference sequence). V was cut by 0 bases and J by 7 bases, with 10 bases left in between. This CDR3 has 14 amino acids. The CDR3 loop reads CATSRDEVGQPQHF. The CDR3 DNA is TGTGCCACCAGCAGAGATGAGGTGGGCCAGCCCCAGCATTTT.

The chain uses TRBV2 and TRBJ2-7; D gene unclear. The CDR3 length is 12 residues. Per the germline V gene, CDR1 is SNHLY and CDR2 is FYNNEI. The germline V and J ends were trimmed by 8 bases and 3 bases, with 11 bases remaining between them. The CDR3 reads CASVRHLYEQYF. CDR3 sequence (DNA): TGTGCCAGCGTTCGGCATCTCTACGAGCAGTACTTC.

This chain connects TRBV7-9 to TRBJ2-6, with D perhaps TRBD2 (6 bases). The CDR3 is 13 amino acids. The germline gives CDR1 SEHNR, CDR2 FQNEAQ (reference sequence). The V end was cut by 11 bases, the J end by 3 bases, with 11 bases between. This chain's CDR3 is CALSGRGANVLTF. The CDR3 DNA follows: TGTGCCCTTAGCGGACGTGGGGCCAACGTCCTGACTTTC.

This clonotype has at least ten counts. The chain has TRBV7-2 and TRBJ2-5; D gene ambiguous. Germline V gives CDR1 SGHTA, CDR2 FQGNSA. V was cut by 1 base and J by 6 bases, with 9 bases left in between. CDR3 length equals 13 residues. CDR3 nucleotides: TGTGCCAGCAGCTTAGGGTCCGCGAAGACCCAGTACTTC. Its translation: CASSLGSAKTQYF.

The genes are TRBV29-1 and TRBJ2-7, with TRBD1 identical over 10 bases. From germline, CDR1 is SQVTM and CDR2 ANQGSEA. Unmatched junction bases numbered 19, after V lost 7 bases and J lost 10 bases. The CDR3 loop spans 15 amino acids. As DNA, the CDR3 is TGCAGCGCTACCGGACAGGGGGTAAGCAGCGGGTCCCAGTACTTC. It yields the protein CSATGQGVSSGSQYF.

The rearrangement joins TRBV11-1 to TRBJ2-5, with D possibly matching TRBD1 (6 bases). Germline V gene sequence: CDR1 SGHAT, CDR2 FQDESV (reference sequence). The CDR3 extends over 17 amino acids. V dropped 5 bases and J dropped 7 bases, with 26 bases sitting between them. The CDR3 here is CASSPRYRDTRSGTQYF. DNA of the CDR3: TGTGCCAGCAGCCCCCGATACAGGGACACCCGAAGCGGGACCCAGTACTTC. Variable domain in full (rest from reference TRBV11-1 and TRBJ2-5): EAEVAQSPRYKITEKSQAVAFWCDPISGHATLYWYRQILGQGPELLVQFQDESVVDDSQLPKDRFSAERLKGVDSTLKIQPAELGDSAMYLCASSPRYRDTRSGTQYFGPGTRLLVL.

The V gene is TRBV25-1, the J gene TRBJ2-2, with D possibly matching TRBD2 (5 bases). The germline V gene has CDR1 MGHDK and CDR2 SYGVNS. This CDR3 comprises 15 residues. Trimming stripped 5 bases from V and 6 bases from J, with 16 bases between. This chain's CDR3 is CASSLGRGRAGELFF. The CDR3 nucleotides are TGTGCCAGCAGTTTAGGCCGGGGTCGTGCCGGGGAGCTGTTTTTT. Based on the CDR3 plus reference TRBV25-1 and TRBJ2-2, the full variable domain is EADIYQTPRYLVIGTGKKITLECSQTMGHDKMYWYQQDPGMELHLIHYSYGVNSTEKGDLSSESTVSRIRTEHFPLTLESARPSHTSQYLCASSLGRGRAGELFFGEGSRLTVL.

At least ten counts were recorded for this clonotype. The genes are TRBV7-2 and TRBJ1-6; D is uncertain. CDR1 SGHTA and CDR2 FQGNSA come from the germline V gene. This CDR3 has 12 amino acids. The V end was cut by 3 bases, the J end by 7 bases, with 4 bases between. The CDR3 sequence: CASSFLNSPLHF. The CDR3, as DNA: TGTGCCAGCAGCTTTCTCAATTCACCCCTCCACTTT.

V gene TRBV9 combines with J gene TRBJ2-2; weak D call: TRBD1 (6 bases). In germline, CDR1 is SGDLS, CDR2 YYNGEE. Trimming took 5 bases from V and 3 from J, leaving 17 bases between them. The CDR3 is 16 residues long. The CDR3 region is CASSYLKNRDTGELFF. CDR3 DNA sequence: TGTGCCAGCAGTTACCTTAAAAACAGGGACACCGGGGAGCTGTTTTTT.

In the case of this clonotype: A read error may produce the germline difference seen at one junction end. The genes are TRBV10-3 and TRBJ1-1; D unresolved. The germline V gene has CDR1 ENHRY and CDR2 SYGVKD. There are 17 residues in the CDR3. The CDR3 region is CASSEVSPQSITTEAFF. For the CDR3, the DNA is TGTGCCAGCAGTGAAGTCAGTCCCCAGTCCATCACTACTGAAGCTTTCTTT.